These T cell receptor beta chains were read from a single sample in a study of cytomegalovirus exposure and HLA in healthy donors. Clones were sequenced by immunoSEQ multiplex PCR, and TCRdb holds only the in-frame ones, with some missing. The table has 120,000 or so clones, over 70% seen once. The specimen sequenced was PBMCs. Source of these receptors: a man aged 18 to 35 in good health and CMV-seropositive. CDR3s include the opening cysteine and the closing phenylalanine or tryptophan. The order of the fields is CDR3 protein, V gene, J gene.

cdr3_aa: CASSPAGLYGYTF
v_call: TRBV18
j_call: TRBJ1-2

cdr3_aa: CASSDSGNNEQFF
v_call: TRBV6-1
j_call: TRBJ2-1

cdr3_aa: CASSSGGTAYEQYF
v_call: TRBV7-6
j_call: TRBJ2-7

cdr3_aa: CAWSAAAATYEQYF
v_call: TRBV30
j_call: TRBJ2-7

cdr3_aa: CASSLVLAGGYNEQFF
v_call: TRBV5-1
j_call: TRBJ2-1

cdr3_aa: CAWSVGVPGYEQYF
v_call: TRBV30
j_call: TRBJ2-7

cdr3_aa: CASSEVRGDYGYTF
v_call: TRBV6-1
j_call: TRBJ1-2

cdr3_aa: CASSRDRVDYNEQFF
v_call: TRBV4-1
j_call: TRBJ2-1

cdr3_aa: CASSLAMPGGYDEQYF
v_call: TRBV7-8
j_call: TRBJ2-7

cdr3_aa: CASSSSGVNTQYF
v_call: TRBV10-1
j_call: TRBJ2-3

cdr3_aa: CASSVGQGAGEAFF
v_call: TRBV5-4
j_call: TRBJ1-1

cdr3_aa: CAWSVMLWGTGDGTIYF
v_call: TRBV30
j_call: TRBJ1-3

cdr3_aa: CSSSLGAYEQYF
v_call: TRBV7-9
j_call: TRBJ2-7

cdr3_aa: CASSRTGTEAFF
v_call: TRBV5-1
j_call: TRBJ1-1

cdr3_aa: CASSQEVTGDNEQFF
v_call: TRBV4-1
j_call: TRBJ2-1

cdr3_aa: CASRVTGGTEAFF
v_call: TRBV9
j_call: TRBJ1-1

cdr3_aa: CASSSSQYGYTF
v_call: TRBV6-5
j_call: TRBJ1-2

cdr3_aa: CASSLALDRLIGTSVYEQYF
v_call: TRBV7-2
j_call: TRBJ2-7

cdr3_aa: CACAESGNQPQHF
v_call: TRBV30
j_call: TRBJ1-5

cdr3_aa: CASSPREGQDQETQYF
v_call: TRBV11-3
j_call: TRBJ2-5

cdr3_aa: CARRQDSNQPQHF
v_call: TRBV27
j_call: TRBJ1-5

cdr3_aa: CASSMGQGLADNSPLHF
v_call: TRBV19
j_call: TRBJ1-6

cdr3_aa: CASSSQIQGNEQFF
v_call: TRBV11-2
j_call: TRBJ2-1

cdr3_aa: CAWSEDREGEKLFF
v_call: TRBV30
j_call: TRBJ1-4

cdr3_aa: CASSQLLGGNYEQYF
v_call: TRBV4-3
j_call: TRBJ2-7

cdr3_aa: CASEPPGIPTEAFF
v_call: TRBV19
j_call: TRBJ1-1

cdr3_aa: CASSKGLAGAYEQYF
v_call: TRBV6-1
j_call: TRBJ2-7

cdr3_aa: CASSLGQFNSPLHF
v_call: TRBV5-6
j_call: TRBJ1-6

cdr3_aa: CASSLDGDRGGYGYTF
v_call: TRBV5-1
j_call: TRBJ1-2

cdr3_aa: CASSDPGTAHSNQPQHF
v_call: TRBV6-4
j_call: TRBJ1-5

cdr3_aa: CASSPPLEGQQYF
v_call: TRBV18
j_call: TRBJ2-7

cdr3_aa: CASSQLGTDKAKNIQYF
v_call: TRBV5-8
j_call: TRBJ2-4

cdr3_aa: CASSSESRQGDEQFF
v_call: TRBV5-1
j_call: TRBJ2-1

cdr3_aa: CASREVYSNQPQHF
v_call: TRBV19
j_call: TRBJ1-5

cdr3_aa: CASSVGQPNEKLFF
v_call: TRBV9
j_call: TRBJ1-4

cdr3_aa: CASSFTGQDPGELFF
v_call: TRBV5-6
j_call: TRBJ2-2

cdr3_aa: CASKRGGGETQYF
v_call: TRBV30
j_call: TRBJ2-5

cdr3_aa: CASSLADGTYRGDEQYF
v_call: TRBV5-6
j_call: TRBJ2-7

cdr3_aa: CASSPGSGELFF
v_call: TRBV10-1
j_call: TRBJ2-2

cdr3_aa: CASSPYGDYNSPLHF
v_call: TRBV18
j_call: TRBJ1-6

cdr3_aa: CASSVLAGAGEAFF
v_call: TRBV9
j_call: TRBJ1-1

cdr3_aa: CATSRGTSEDTQYF
v_call: TRBV15
j_call: TRBJ2-3

cdr3_aa: CAWSAGEGNQPQHF
v_call: TRBV30
j_call: TRBJ1-5

cdr3_aa: CTSAKTGSASYEQYF
v_call: TRBV10-3
j_call: TRBJ2-7

cdr3_aa: CASSLATGTGGAGQYF
v_call: TRBV5-1
j_call: TRBJ2-7

cdr3_aa: CALGHLTGAYGYTF
v_call: TRBV30
j_call: TRBJ1-2

cdr3_aa: CSSSRTESTDTQYF
v_call: TRBV7-9
j_call: TRBJ2-3